This TCR beta chain was sequenced for a study of patients and donors after allogeneic stem cell transplantation. Germline CDR1 reads LGHDT; CDR2 reads YNNKEL (reference sequence). The trim removed 7 bases at V and 8 bases at J, leaving 2 bases unmatched. This CDR3 spans 11 amino acids. TCRdb called the RT-PCR reads again in MiXCR, with one record for every CDR3 protein. Of approximately 150,000 distinct CDR3 sequences listed, about 36% are singletons. The sequenced sample consisted of blood, either unsorted or a sorted T cell fraction (not recorded which). The receptor comes from a human donor who was either an allogeneic HSCT recipient or a stem cell or donor lymphocyte infusion donor (not recorded which). It is not recorded whose cells these are; they may come from a transplant donor. The chain links TRBV3-1 to TRBJ2-1; 7 bases are shared with TRBD1. This chain's CDR3 is CASIQGDEQFF. CDR3 nucleotide sequence: TGTGCCAGCATTCAGGGGGATGAGCAGTTCTTC.